A single sample gave rise to the 30 T cell receptor beta chains below, sequenced in a study of control samples from healthy donors and cancer patients. The repertoire was sequenced with immunoSEQ multiplex PCR; TCRdb's copy has only in-frame clones and lacks some. Of about 92,000 clones listed, almost 85% are singletons. The sample consisted of blood. Source of these receptors: a woman in her sixties in good health.

The chain uses TRBV25-1 and TRBJ2-7, with 7 nucleotides matching TRBD1. CDR3 length: 15 amino acids. Germline CDR1 and CDR2: MGHDK and SYGVNS. Trimming took 4 bases from V and 2 from J; bases not matched to a gene: 8. The CDR3 DNA is TGTGCCAGCAGTGCCATTAAGACAGGGACCTACGAGCAGTACTTC. Its protein product is CASSAIKTGTYEQYF.

The gene calls are TRBV12-3 or TRBV12-4 and TRBJ2-6, with no clear D. The ends were cut back, 7 bases at V and 0 bases at J, with 4 bases in the middle. The CDR3 contains 13 residues. CDR3 coding DNA: TGTGCCAGCATATACTCTGGGGCCAACGTCCTGACTTTC. Translated: CASIYSGANVLTF.

V is TRBV11-2 and J is TRBJ1-4, with D maybe TRBD1 (6 bases). Trimming removed 5 bases from V and 4 bases from J, with 11 bases in between. Germline values: CDR1 SGHAT, CDR2 FQNNGV. The CDR3 is made up of 14 amino acids. Here the CDR3 reads CASSRGQLNEKLFF. Here the CDR3 DNA reads TGTGCCAGCAGCCGCGGACAGCTTAATGAAAAACTGTTTTTT.

The chain employs TRBV6-5 and TRBJ1-1, with unresolved D. V lost 6 bases and J lost 0, with 8 bases in between. The CDR3 totals 13 residues. The germline V gene has CDR1 MNHEY and CDR2 SVGAGI. DNA for the CDR3: TGTGCCAGCAGATTTGGTTTGAACACTGAAGCTTTCTTT. This sequence encodes CASRFGLNTEAFF.

The chain has TRBV5-1 and TRBJ2-7; 13 nucleotides line up with TRBD2. CDR3 size: 18 residues. Germline V gene lookup returns CDR1 SGHRS and CDR2 YFSETQ. V was clipped by 3 bases and J by 3 bases; unmatched bases: 12. CDR3 residues: CASSSTGLAGDGNYEQYF. The CDR3 coding sequence is TGCGCCAGCAGCTCGACCGGACTAGCGGGAGACGGTAACTACGAGCAGTACTTC.

The rearrangement uses TRBV3-1 (or the pseudogene TRBV3-2) and TRBJ2-2, with 11 positions matching TRBD2. CDR1 and CDR2 from the germline V gene are LGHDT and YNNKEL (reference sequence). The junction had 5 bases not matched to a gene; V was cut back by 0 bases and J by 2 bases. The CDR3 length is 18 residues. CDR3 nucleotides: TGTGCCAGCAGCCAAGATCGGGGACTAGCGGAAAACACCGGGGAGCTGTTTTTT. Protein: CASSQDRGLAENTGELFF.

In this sample, this clone turned up a few times. This sequence joins TRBV19 and TRBJ2-1; TRBD2 matches at 8 bases. V lost 6 bases, J lost 8 bases, and 9 bases stayed unmatched. This CDR3 is built from 14 residues. Germline V gene sequence: CDR1 LNHDA, CDR2 SQIVND (reference sequence). Here the CDR3 DNA reads TGTGCCAGTAGCTCGGGAGGGCCGATGGATGAGCAGTTCTTC. Residues: CASSSGGPMDEQFF.

The rearrangement joins TRBV27 to TRBJ1-1, with D unresolved. V lost 6 bases and J 1 base, leaving 12 bases between the germline ends. The CDR3 runs 14 residues. Per germline, CDR1 MNHEY and CDR2 SMNVEV (reference sequence). The CDR3 DNA reads as TGTGCCAGCAGCCACCTCGGAGGGAACACTGAAGCTTTCTTT. It yields the protein CASSHLGGNTEAFF.

The chain employs TRBV18 and TRBJ1-2, with no clear D. The CDR3 is made up of 13 amino acids. V lost 3 bases and J 6 bases, leaving 11 bases between the germline ends. Looked up from germline, CDR1 is KGHSH and CDR2 is LQKENI. The CDR3 sequence is CASSPGRNDGYTF. The CDR3 DNA is TGTGCCAGCTCACCGGGCAGGAACGATGGCTACACCTTC.

There are a few counts of this clone. Other DNA sequences within the sample encode an identical CDR3. The rearrangement joins TRBV5-5 to TRBJ1-5; D gene uncertain. CDR1 and CDR2 from the germline V gene are SGHKS and YYEKEE (reference sequence). The CDR3 is made up of 13 amino acids. V was cut by 1 base and J by 5 bases, with 7 bases left in between. This CDR3 is CASSLLWDQPQHF. The CDR3 DNA is TGTGCCAGCAGCTTGCTTTGGGATCAGCCCCAGCATTTT. Together with reference TRBV5-5 and TRBJ1-5, the CDR3 gives the full variable domain: DAGVTQSPTHLIKTRGQQVTLRCSPISGHKSVSWYQQVLGQGPQFIFQYYEKEERGRGNFPDRFSARQFPNYSSELNVNALLLGDSALYLCASSLLWDQPQHFGDGTRLSIL.

The chain's CDR3 is CASSLGAGLSYTF. The CDR3 DNA reads TGTGCCAGCAGCTTAGGAGCGGGGTTGAGCTACACCTTC. The chain links TRBV11-1 to TRBJ1-2; D unclear. Germline V lookup: CDR1 SGHAT, CDR2 FQDESV (reference sequence). The CDR3 is 13 amino acids. V gave up 1 base and J gave up 9 bases, with 12 bases separating them.

The chain links TRBV2 to TRBJ2-1; no reliable D call. The V gene's germline CDR1 is SNHLY and CDR2 FYNNEI. The CDR3 consists of 14 residues. The V gene lost 7 bases and the J gene lost 1 base, with 11 bases spanning the gap. The CDR3 protein is CASNFGVSYNEQFF. For the CDR3, the DNA is TGTGCCAGCAATTTTGGCGTTTCCTACAATGAGCAGTTCTTC.

CDR3 protein: CASSQEGDTGELFF. The CDR3 DNA reads TGTGCCAGCAGCCAAGAAGGGGACACCGGGGAGCTGTTTTTT. This rearrangement joins TRBV4-2 to TRBJ2-2; a possible D gene is TRBD1 (5 bases). The germline V and J ends were trimmed by 0 bases and 3 bases, with 5 bases remaining between them. Germline lookup yields CDR1 LGHNA and CDR2 YNFKEQ. The CDR3 is 14 residues long.

This clone was recorded once. CDR3 amino acids: CASKKQGQSPTNEKLFF. CDR3 nucleotide sequence: TGTGCCAGCAAAAAACAGGGCCAGTCCCCAACTAATGAAAAACTGTTTTTT. The gene calls are TRBV5-6 and TRBJ1-4; D may be TRBD1 (6 bases). This CDR3 is built from 17 residues. Between the trimmed V and J ends, which lost 6 bases and 0 bases, there was a span of 18 bases. Looked up from germline, CDR1 is SGHDT and CDR2 is YYEEEE.

The chain's CDR3 is CASAGPVNTEAFF. DNA of the CDR3: TGTGCCAGCGCCGGCCCGGTGAACACTGAAGCTTTCTTT. This chain joins TRBV28 and TRBJ1-1; D is unclear. The CDR3 is 13 residues long. Trimming removed 8 bases from V and 0 bases from J, with 10 bases in between. Germline values: CDR1 MDHEN, CDR2 SYDVKM.

V and J are TRBV28 and TRBJ2-7; TRBD2 matches at 15 bases. The CDR3 is 14 amino acids. Germline V gives CDR1 MDHEN, CDR2 SYDVKM. J was trimmed by 3 bases and V by 8 bases; bases with no gene match: 2. CDR3 amino acids: CASGLAGGRYEQYF. Here the CDR3 DNA reads TGTGCCAGCGGACTAGCGGGAGGGCGCTACGAGCAGTACTTC.

To note about this clone: At one of its ends the junction is not consistent with the germline gene, which may arise from a read error. The chain uses TRBV10-2 and TRBJ2-1; D uncertain. This CDR3 has 12 residues. Germline values: CDR1 WSHSY, CDR2 SAAADI. CDR3 protein: CASSEGRQEKIF. CDR3 DNA sequence: TGCGCCAGCAGTGAGGGTCGGCAGGAGAAGATCTTC.

This clone was seen only once. This chain connects TRBV6-6 to TRBJ2-2, with D perhaps TRBD1 (5 bases). V dropped 5 bases and J dropped 6 bases, with 7 bases sitting between them. CDR3 size: 12 residues. Germline V gene data show CDR1 as MNHNY and CDR2 as SVGAGI (reference sequence). The CDR3 bases are TGTGCCAGCAGTCAGGGCGCCGGGGAGCTGTTTTTT. Residues: CASSQGAGELFF.

The V and J genes are TRBV12-2 and TRBJ2-1; the table names TRBD2, a call not compared with the DNA. TRBV12-2 is labeled a pseudogene. The CDR3 extends over 16 amino acids. CDR3 protein: CASRLLPGGSYNEQFF. CDR3 sequence (DNA): TGTGCAAGTCGCCTCCTCCCGGGGGGATCCTACAATGAGCAGTTCTTC.

In this sample, this clone is medium-sized. The J gene is TRBJ2-7, the V gene TRBV28; D might be TRBD1 (7 bases). This CDR3 spans 14 amino acids. V was clipped by 6 bases and J by 4 bases, with 16 bases between them. In germline, CDR1 is MDHEN, CDR2 SYDVKM. The CDR3 spells CASSRPAGGYEQYF. CDR3 sequence (DNA): TGTGCCAGCAGCAGGCCAGCAGGGGGGTACGAGCAGTACTTC. Complete variable domain (other parts from reference TRBV28 and TRBJ2-7): DVKVTQSSRYLVKRTGEKVFLECVQDMDHENMFWYRQDPGLGLRLIYFSYDVKMKEKGDIPEGYSVSREKKERFSLILESASTNQTSMYLCASSRPAGGYEQYFGPGTRLTVT.

This chain links TRBV15 with TRBJ2-7, with TRBD1 as a possible D gene (5 bases). The germline CDR1 and CDR2 sequences are LNHNV and YYDKDF (reference sequence). Trimming pared 0 bases from V and 2 bases from J, leaving 8 bases between. The CDR3 is 14 amino acids. CDR3 sequence reads: CATSREGPPYEQYF. The CDR3 nucleotides are TGTGCCACCAGCAGAGAGGGGCCACCCTACGAGCAGTACTTC.

The chain combines TRBV27 with TRBJ2-1, with a weak D call TRBD2 (5 bases). The CDR3 is 17 amino acids. Trimming shortened V by 5 bases and J by 8 bases, and 25 bases separated the two germline ends. CDR1 MNHEY and CDR2 SMNVEV come from the germline V gene (reference sequence). CDR3 in DNA: TGTGCCAGCAGTCTATATGGGAGTGGGCCCCTCAATGATGAGCAGTTCTTC. It translates to CASSLYGSGPLNDEQFF.

The CDR3 DNA reads TGTGCCAGCAGCCCCCCGAGGTGGGGAGAGACCCAGTACTTC. It encodes CASSPPRWGETQYF. The chain carries TRBV7-2 and TRBJ2-5, with no clear D. This CDR3 contains 14 residues. Germline V CDR1 and CDR2: SGHTA, FQGNSA. The V end lost 5 bases, the J end lost 4 bases, and 14 bases lay between the germline ends.

The chain has TRBV6-2 or TRBV6-3 and TRBJ2-1; D possibly corresponds to TRBD2 (6 bases). The germline CDR1 and CDR2 sequences are MNHEY and SVGEGT. This CDR3 region has 15 residues. Trimming removed 2 bases from V and 4 bases from J, with 12 bases in between. This CDR3 is CASSYKGLAYNEQFF. The CDR3 DNA sequence: TGTGCCAGCAGTTACAAGGGACTGGCTTACAATGAGCAGTTCTTC.

This clone was counted a single time. J is TRBJ2-7 and V is TRBV5-6, with no clear D. The germline V gene encodes CDR1 SGHDT and CDR2 YYEEEE. With 4 bases removed from V and 2 bases from J, the gap between germline ends came to 10 bases. CDR3 length: 13 residues. The CDR3, as DNA: TGTGCCAGCAGCATCGACACAGCCTACGAGCAGTACTTC. Protein sequence: CASSIDTAYEQYF.

The chain has TRBV18 and TRBJ2-7; 7 positions agree with TRBD1. Germline CDR1 KGHSH, CDR2 LQKENI. Germline trimming cut 3 bases from V and 4 bases from J; bases unmatched to any gene: 9. The CDR3 is 15 amino acids. DNA of the CDR3: TGTGCCAGCTCACCGTTCCAGGGGGTCCAGTACGAGCAGTACTTC. Translated: CASSPFQGVQYEQYF.

The gene calls are TRBV18 and TRBJ1-5; the match to TRBD1 covers 7 bases. The germline CDR1 and CDR2 sequences are KGHSH and LQKENI. The CDR3 is 16 amino acids. With 5 bases clipped from V and 0 bases from J, the junction kept 7 bases outside the gene matches. CDR3 protein: CASSAGQAYSNQPQHF. DNA for the CDR3: TGTGCCAGCTCAGCCGGACAGGCCTATAGCAATCAGCCCCAGCATTTT.

V usage is TRBV11-2 and J usage is TRBJ1-1; D call uncertain. The CDR3 is made up of 12 amino acids. The V and J ends lost 3 bases and 4 bases respectively, with 6 bases between them. Germline values: CDR1 SGHAT, CDR2 FQNNGV. The CDR3 DNA is TGTGCCAGCAGCTTGCGGGGCACTGAAGCTTTCTTT. Amino acid sequence: CASSLRGTEAFF.

The rearrangement uses TRBV24-1 and TRBJ2-5, with 9 nucleotides matching TRBD2. V dropped 1 base and J dropped 3; count of bases not matched to a gene: 8. The CDR3 is 17 amino acids. Germline V gene data show CDR1 as KGHDR and CDR2 as SFDVKD. CDR3 loop: CATSDFWDSSGKETQYF. The CDR3 DNA is TGTGCCACCAGTGATTTTTGGGACTCTAGCGGGAAAGAGACCCAGTACTTC.

The chain uses TRBV19 and TRBJ1-6; D gene unclear. Germline V lookup: CDR1 LNHDA, CDR2 SQIVND (reference sequence). The CDR3 sequence is 15 residues long. V was trimmed by 6 bases and J by 0 bases, leaving 9 bases between them. CDR3 nucleotides: TGTGCCAGTAGAGGCAGAAGCTCCTATAATTCACCCCTCCACTTT. The encoded protein is CASRGRSSYNSPLHF.